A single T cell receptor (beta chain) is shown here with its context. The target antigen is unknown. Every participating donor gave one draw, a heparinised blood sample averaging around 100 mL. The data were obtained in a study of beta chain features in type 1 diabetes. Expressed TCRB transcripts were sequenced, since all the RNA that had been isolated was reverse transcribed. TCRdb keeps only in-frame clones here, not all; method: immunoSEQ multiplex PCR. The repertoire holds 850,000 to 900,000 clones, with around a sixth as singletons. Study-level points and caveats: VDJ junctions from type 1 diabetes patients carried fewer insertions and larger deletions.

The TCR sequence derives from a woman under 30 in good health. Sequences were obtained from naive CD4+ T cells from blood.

The CDR3 nucleotides are TGTGCCAGCAGCGCCTATTTCCCGGGTTTGACTAGCGGGATAGGGGAGCTGTTTTTT. The encoded protein is CASSAYFPGLTSGIGELFF. The rearrangement links TRBV9 to TRBJ2-2; TRBD2 agrees at 11 bases. This CDR3 is built from 19 residues. Germline CDR1 and CDR2: SGDLS and YYNGEE. The trim removed 3 bases at V and 8 bases at J, leaving 18 bases unmatched.